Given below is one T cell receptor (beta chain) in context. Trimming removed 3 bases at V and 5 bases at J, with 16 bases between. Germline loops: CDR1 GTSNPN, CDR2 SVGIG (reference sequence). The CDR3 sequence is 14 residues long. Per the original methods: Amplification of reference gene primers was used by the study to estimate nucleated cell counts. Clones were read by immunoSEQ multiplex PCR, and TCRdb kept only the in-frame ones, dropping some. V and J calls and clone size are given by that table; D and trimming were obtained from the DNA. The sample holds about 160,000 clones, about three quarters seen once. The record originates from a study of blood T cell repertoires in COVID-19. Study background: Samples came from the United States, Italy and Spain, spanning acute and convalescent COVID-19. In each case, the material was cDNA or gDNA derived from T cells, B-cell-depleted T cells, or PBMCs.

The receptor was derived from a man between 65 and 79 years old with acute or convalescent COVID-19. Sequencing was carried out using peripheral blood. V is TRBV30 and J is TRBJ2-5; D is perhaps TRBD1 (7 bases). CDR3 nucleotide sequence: TGTGCCTGGAGAGTGCAGGGGGGTTCGGAGACCCAGTACTTC. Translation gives CAWRVQGGSETQYF.